These T cell receptor beta chains were read from a single sample in a study of OX40 agonist ivuxolimab in advanced cancers. The repertoire was sequenced with immunoSEQ multiplex PCR; TCRdb's copy has only in-frame clones and lacks some. The data contain approximately 20,000 clones, about four fifths of them seen just once; the ten biggest clones take up roughly 24%. Specimen: CD4+ or CD8+ T cells sorted from blood, collected in a trial of the OX40 agonist ivuxolimab. The receptor source for this set is an adult with an advanced solid tumor such as melanoma, head and neck, liver or kidney cancer. Both conserved end residues are part of each CDR3. The order of the fields is V gene, D gene, J gene, clone size, CDR3 protein, CDR3 DNA. D genes are given only for firm matches. Part of the rows lack a size; the others show once, few, many or a class for expanded clones.

v_call: TRBV7-2; d_call: -; j_call: TRBJ2-7; clone_size: once; cdr3_aa: CASSPPDGASYEQYF; cdr3_nt: TGTGCCAGCAGCCCGCCGGACGGTGCCTCCTACGAGCAGTACTTC
v_call: TRBV9; d_call: -; j_call: TRBJ2-3; clone_size: -; cdr3_aa: CASSHSRVAGTDTQYF; cdr3_nt: TGTGCCAGCAGCCACTCACGGGTGGCTGGCACAGATACGCAGTATTTT
v_call: TRBV7-3; d_call: -; j_call: TRBJ2-7; clone_size: -; cdr3_aa: CASSLTSSSNEQYF; cdr3_nt: TGTGCCAGCAGCTTAACTAGTTCAAGTAACGAGCAGTACTTC
v_call: TRBV11-2; d_call: -; j_call: TRBJ2-2; clone_size: -; cdr3_aa: CASSARLGVDTGELFF; cdr3_nt: TGTGCCAGCAGCGCGAGGCTGGGGGTAGACACCGGGGAGCTGTTTTTT
v_call: TRBV9; d_call: -; j_call: TRBJ2-3; clone_size: -; cdr3_aa: CASSPFGQPDTQYF; cdr3_nt: TGTGCCAGCAGCCCCTTTGGACAGCCAGATACGCAGTATTTT
v_call: TRBV11-2; d_call: TRBD1; j_call: TRBJ2-7; clone_size: -; cdr3_aa: CASSLGQGPHYEQYF; cdr3_nt: TGTGCCAGCAGCTTGGGACAGGGGCCCCACTACGAGCAGTACTTC
v_call: TRBV4-1; d_call: -; j_call: TRBJ2-3; clone_size: -; cdr3_aa: CASSQDSSGSTDTQYF; cdr3_nt: TGCGCCAGCAGCCAAGATAGTAGCGGAAGCACAGATACGCAGTATTTT
v_call: TRBV7-9; d_call: TRBD1; j_call: TRBJ1-1; clone_size: -; cdr3_aa: CASRGGMNTEAFF; cdr3_nt: TGTGCCAGCAGAGGGGGCATGAACACTGAAGCTTTCTTT
v_call: TRBV6-1; d_call: -; j_call: TRBJ1-5; clone_size: -; cdr3_aa: CASSADSSNQPQHF; cdr3_nt: TGTGCCAGCAGTGCGGACAGTAGCAATCAGCCCCAGCATTTT
v_call: TRBV7-9; d_call: TRBD1; j_call: TRBJ2-5; clone_size: -; cdr3_aa: CASSNPETGKVSETQYF; cdr3_nt: TGTGCCAGCTCAAACCCCGAGACAGGGAAGGTATCAGAGACCCAGTACTTC
v_call: TRBV30; d_call: TRBD1; j_call: TRBJ2-7; clone_size: -; cdr3_aa: CASKLGTGDYEQYF; cdr3_nt: TGTGCCTCTAAACTTGGGACAGGGGACTACGAGCAGTACTTC
v_call: TRBV27; d_call: -; j_call: TRBJ1-1; clone_size: -; cdr3_aa: CASSPYQGPRTEAFF; cdr3_nt: TGTGCCAGCAGTCCGTATCAGGGGCCGCGCACTGAAGCTTTCTTT
v_call: TRBV6-1; d_call: -; j_call: TRBJ1-5; clone_size: -; cdr3_aa: CASSVWQASNQPQHF; cdr3_nt: TGTGCCAGCAGTGTTTGGCAGGCTAGCAATCAGCCCCAGCATTTT
v_call: TRBV9; d_call: -; j_call: TRBJ1-1; clone_size: -; cdr3_aa: CASSLGVGDTEAFF; cdr3_nt: TGTGCCAGCAGCCTAGGTGTGGGGGACACTGAAGCTTTCTTT
v_call: TRBV4-2; d_call: -; j_call: TRBJ1-1; clone_size: -; cdr3_aa: CASSQGIGAFF; cdr3_nt: TGTGCCAGCAGCCAAGGGATAGGAGCTTTCTTT
v_call: TRBV19; d_call: -; j_call: TRBJ2-2; clone_size: medium-sized; cdr3_aa: CASKKRSTGELFF; cdr3_nt: TGTGCCAGTAAGAAAAGAAGTACCGGGGAGCTGTTTTTT
v_call: TRBV7-2; d_call: TRBD1; j_call: TRBJ1-2; clone_size: -; cdr3_aa: CASSFRDRGLFSYGYTF; cdr3_nt: TGTGCCAGCAGCTTCCGGGACAGGGGCCTATTTAGCTATGGCTACACCTTC
v_call: TRBV13; d_call: -; j_call: TRBJ2-5; clone_size: -; cdr3_aa: CASSLRSWASLETQYF; cdr3_nt: TGTGCCAGCAGCTTACGATCCTGGGCCAGTCTGGAGACCCAGTACTTC
v_call: TRBV5-6; d_call: -; j_call: TRBJ2-5; clone_size: -; cdr3_aa: CASSLPREKKETQYF; cdr3_nt: TGTGCCAGCAGCTTGCCTCGGGAGAAGAAAGAGACCCAGTACTTC
v_call: TRBV4-3; d_call: -; j_call: TRBJ1-2; clone_size: -; cdr3_aa: CASSPSGAGYGYTF; cdr3_nt: TGCGCCAGCAGCCCTTCAGGGGCGGGCTATGGCTACACCTTC
v_call: TRBV11-2; d_call: TRBD2; j_call: TRBJ2-2; clone_size: -; cdr3_aa: CASSKSSGSYTGELFF; cdr3_nt: TGTGCCAGCAGCAAATCTAGCGGGAGTTACACCGGGGAGCTGTTTTTT
v_call: TRBV7-6; d_call: -; j_call: TRBJ2-3; clone_size: -; cdr3_aa: CASSLAGGHNFRTDTQYF; cdr3_nt: TGTGCCAGCAGCTTAGCGGGGGGTCATAACTTTCGCACAGATACGCAGTATTTT
v_call: TRBV28; d_call: -; j_call: TRBJ1-1; clone_size: -; cdr3_aa: CASTPSNTEAFF; cdr3_nt: TGTGCCAGCACCCCTTCGAACACTGAAGCTTTCTTT
v_call: TRBV19; d_call: -; j_call: TRBJ1-5; clone_size: -; cdr3_aa: CASSERTAGYSNQPQHF; cdr3_nt: TGTGCCAGTAGTGAGAGGACAGCAGGGTATAGCAATCAGCCCCAGCATTTT
v_call: TRBV6-1; d_call: TRBD1; j_call: TRBJ2-7; clone_size: -; cdr3_aa: CASSEGGGQGTKFEQYF; cdr3_nt: TGTGCCAGCAGTGAAGGGGGGGGACAGGGGACCAAATTCGAGCAGTACTTC
v_call: TRBV6-5; d_call: TRBD1; j_call: TRBJ2-1; clone_size: -; cdr3_aa: CASSLGQGDEQFF; cdr3_nt: TGTGCCAGCAGCCTCGGACAGGGCGATGAGCAGTTCTTC
v_call: TRBV5-1; d_call: -; j_call: TRBJ2-7; clone_size: -; cdr3_aa: CASSLGGAHEQYF; cdr3_nt: TGCGCCAGCAGCTTGGGGGGGGCCCACGAGCAGTACTTC
v_call: TRBV5-1; d_call: -; j_call: TRBJ1-3; clone_size: -; cdr3_aa: CASSPFVDSGNTIYF; cdr3_nt: TGCGCCAGCAGTCCGTTTGTGGACTCTGGAAACACCATATATTTT
v_call: TRBV27; d_call: -; j_call: TRBJ1-4; clone_size: -; cdr3_aa: CASSRGIGNEKLFF; cdr3_nt: TGTGCCAGCAGCCGCGGGATTGGTAATGAAAAACTGTTTTTT
v_call: TRBV27; d_call: -; j_call: TRBJ2-7; clone_size: -; cdr3_aa: CASSRPYGEIHEQYF; cdr3_nt: TGTGCCAGCAGTCGCCCCTACGGGGAGATCCACGAGCAGTACTTC
v_call: TRBV28; d_call: -; j_call: TRBJ1-5; clone_size: -; cdr3_aa: CASSLPQVSNQPQHF; cdr3_nt: TGTGCCAGCAGTTTACCCCAGGTTAGCAATCAGCCCCAGCATTTT
v_call: TRBV19; d_call: TRBD2; j_call: TRBJ2-1; clone_size: -; cdr3_aa: CASSRVLRLAGGQRDEQFF; cdr3_nt: TGTGCCAGCTCCAGGGTGCTTAGACTAGCGGGAGGGCAAAGGGATGAGCAGTTCTTC
v_call: TRBV4-3; d_call: -; j_call: TRBJ2-1; clone_size: -; cdr3_aa: CASSPPTVSYNEQFF; cdr3_nt: TGCGCCAGCAGCCCGCCCACAGTCTCCTACAATGAGCAGTTCTTC
v_call: TRBV19; d_call: -; j_call: TRBJ2-7; clone_size: once; cdr3_aa: CASTPAGVDEQYF; cdr3_nt: TGTGCCAGTACCCCGGCAGGGGTGGACGAGCAGTACTTC
v_call: TRBV19; d_call: TRBD2; j_call: TRBJ2-1; clone_size: -; cdr3_aa: CASSIGGRVTYNEQFF; cdr3_nt: TGTGCCAGTAGTATAGGCGGGAGGGTAACCTACAATGAGCAGTTCTTC
v_call: TRBV2; d_call: TRBD2; j_call: TRBJ2-1; clone_size: -; cdr3_aa: CASSEYWEGLGEQFF; cdr3_nt: TGTGCCAGCAGTGAATATTGGGAGGGCCTCGGGGAGCAGTTCTTC
v_call: TRBV14; d_call: -; j_call: TRBJ1-1; clone_size: -; cdr3_aa: CASSQLGTEAFF; cdr3_nt: TGTGCCAGCAGCCAACTGGGCACTGAAGCTTTCTTT
v_call: TRBV13; d_call: TRBD2; j_call: TRBJ2-7; clone_size: -; cdr3_aa: CASSLGASGSYEQYF; cdr3_nt: TGTGCCAGCAGCTTAGGAGCTAGCGGGAGTTACGAGCAGTACTTC
v_call: TRBV5-6; d_call: -; j_call: TRBJ2-7; clone_size: -; cdr3_aa: CASSLDGSYEQYF; cdr3_nt: TGTGCCAGCAGCTTGGACGGCTCCTACGAGCAGTACTTC